Listed here are 20 T cell receptor beta chains from one sample, sequenced in a study of identical twins. In TCRdb, the 5' RACE reads were re-called with MiXCR into one record per CDR3 protein. This sample has hundreds of thousands of distinct CDR3 sequences, with 12% found just once. A further study also used this sample, focusing on yellow fever vaccine responses in identical twins.

Input material: PBMCs. These receptor sequences come from a woman in her late teens or twenties in good health.

V is TRBV12-3 or TRBV12-4 and J is TRBJ2-7; 10 nucleotides agree with TRBD1. The CDR3 extends over 14 amino acids. Trimming at V came to 4 bases and at J to 3 bases, leaving 3 bases not matched to a gene. In DNA form, the CDR3 reads TGTGCCAGCAGTTGGGACAGGGGAGGCTACGAGCAGTACTTC. Its protein product is CASSWDRGGYEQYF.

V and J are TRBV12-3 or TRBV12-4 and TRBJ2-3; D possibly corresponds to TRBD2 (5 bases). V lost 3 bases and J 2 bases, leaving 12 bases between the germline ends. The CDR3 is 15 amino acids. The CDR3 DNA sequence: TGTGCCAGCAGTTTCGGGAACCAATACACAGATACGCAGTATTTT. It encodes CASSFGNQYTDTQYF.

This chain links TRBV9 with TRBJ2-3, with 7 positions matching TRBD1. The CDR3 runs 17 residues. The trim removed 4 bases at V and 0 bases at J, leaving 11 bases unmatched. Germline CDR1 and CDR2: SGDLS and YYNGEE. The CDR3: CASSPQGQVHSTDTQYF. The CDR3 DNA sequence: TGTGCCAGCAGCCCCCAAGGACAGGTTCATAGCACAGATACGCAGTATTTT.

In its sample, this clonotype was seen many times. The V call is TRBV20-1, the J call TRBJ1-1; maybe TRBD1 (5 bases). The CDR3 length is 13 residues. Looked up from germline, CDR1 is DFQATT and CDR2 is SNEGSKA (reference sequence). Trimming removed 0 bases from V and 7 bases from J, with 12 bases in between. The CDR3 sequence: CSAREWGDVEAFF. The CDR3 DNA reads as TGCAGTGCTAGAGAGTGGGGGGATGTTGAAGCTTTCTTT.

Many counts were recorded for this clonotype. The chain couples TRBV6-5 to TRBJ1-1; possibly TRBD1 for D (5 bases). The CDR3 consists of 14 residues. Between the trimmed V and J ends, which lost 4 bases and 0 bases, there was a span of 9 bases. The germline V gene encodes CDR1 MNHEY and CDR2 SVGAGI. The CDR3 DNA is TGTGCCAGCAGTTTGACAGCCTTGAACACTGAAGCTTTCTTT. It is translated as CASSLTALNTEAFF.

This clonotype was seen only a few times. The chain links TRBV20-1 to TRBJ2-3; maybe TRBD1 (6 bases). CDR1 is DFQATT and CDR2 is SNEGSKA in the germline V gene (reference sequence). V lost 0 bases and J 2 bases, leaving 12 bases between the germline ends. This CDR3 has 15 amino acids. This CDR3 is CSARDRDIHTDTQYF. CDR3 DNA: TGCAGTGCTAGAGATAGGGACATACACACAGATACGCAGTATTTT.

This clonotype showed up just a few times. CDR3 in DNA: TGTGCCAGCAGCCGAGACATCTCAGGGGACGAGCAGTACTTC. Residues: CASSRDISGDEQYF. The V and J genes are TRBV7-9 and TRBJ2-7; weak D call: TRBD1 (6 bases). The V and J ends lost 5 bases and 5 bases respectively, with 16 bases between them. The CDR3 covers 14 residues. Per germline, CDR1 SEHNR and CDR2 FQNEAQ (reference sequence).

The count of this clonotype is one. J is TRBJ2-3 and V is TRBV28, with no clear D. Germline-derived CDR1 and CDR2 are MDHEN and SYDVKM. Trimming shortened V by 6 bases and J by 2 bases, and 6 bases separated the two germline ends. The CDR3 has 12 amino acids. The chain's CDR3 is CASRPATDTQYF. CDR3 DNA sequence: TGTGCCAGCAGACCGGCCACAGATACGCAGTATTTT.

This clonotype was seen many times. The chain combines TRBV7-2 with TRBJ2-3; D is undetermined. CDR1 and CDR2 from the germline V gene are SGHTA and FQGNSA. The CDR3 consists of 15 residues. V lost 4 bases to trimming and J lost 4 bases, with 15 bases between them. CDR3 nucleotides: TGTGCCAGCAGCTCCCTTCTGTATGGTGCAGATACGCAGTATTTT. As protein: CASSSLLYGADTQYF.

This clonotype was seen repeatedly, ten times or more. The CDR3 nucleotides read TGTGCCATCAGGCAGGCTGCGAAGGGGGCAACTGAAGCTTTCTTT. Its protein product is CAIRQAAKGATEAFF. The chain employs TRBV10-3 and TRBJ1-1; the match to TRBD1 covers 7 bases. CDR3 length: 15 residues. In germline, CDR1 is ENHRY, CDR2 SYGVKD. The J segment lost 5 bases and the V segment lost 6 bases, leaving 12 bases of the junction unmatched.

There are a few counts of this clonotype. The V call is TRBV15, the J call TRBJ2-3; TRBD2 aligns across 7 bases. The CDR3 totals 15 residues. Germline V CDR1 and CDR2: LNHNV, YYDKDF (reference sequence). J lost 0 bases, V lost 0 bases, and 0 bases had no gene match. The CDR3 reads CATSREGGSTDTQYF. DNA of the CDR3: TGTGCCACCAGCAGAGAGGGGGGGAGCACAGATACGCAGTATTTT.

This rearrangement joins TRBV5-4 to TRBJ2-1; 10 bases agree with TRBD2. With V trimmed by 3 bases and J by 3 bases, 9 bases remained unmatched. The CDR3 totals 17 residues. Germline V CDR1 and CDR2: SGHNT, YYREEE (reference sequence). The DNA of the CDR3 is TGTGCCAGCAGCTCCCCAGCGGGGGGGCAGGACTACAATGAGCAGTTCTTC. It encodes CASSSPAGGQDYNEQFF. The full variable domain, in which reference TRBV5-4 and TRBJ2-1 provide the parts outside the CDR3, is ETGVTQSPTHLIKTRGQQVTLRCSSQSGHNTVSWYQQALGQGPQFIFQYYREEENGRGNFPPRFSGLQFPNYSSELNVNALELDDSALYLCASSSPAGGQDYNEQFFGPGTRLTVL.

This clonotype was picked up a small number of times. This chain joins TRBV5-1 and TRBJ2-3; TRBD2 agrees at 13 bases. This CDR3 is 16 amino acids long. The trim removed 4 bases at V and 7 bases at J, leaving 9 bases unmatched. Germline V gene sequence: CDR1 SGHRS, CDR2 YFSETQ. The CDR3 is CASSPRTSGSGYTQYF. As DNA, the CDR3 is TGCGCCAGCAGCCCCAGGACTAGCGGGAGTGGGTATACGCAGTATTTT.

Only a few counts were recorded for this clonotype. This sequence joins TRBV11-2 and TRBJ2-2; tentatively, D is TRBD1 (7 bases). From germline, CDR1 is SGHAT and CDR2 FQNNGV. V lost 5 bases and J lost 8, with 21 bases in between. The length of the CDR3 is 16 residues. DNA of the CDR3: TGTGCCAGCAGCACTAGGGGGCCGCGGGGCGGAGGGGAGCTGTTTTTT. Amino acid sequence: CASSTRGPRGGGELFF.

The chain combines TRBV5-1 with TRBJ2-3; TRBD2 aligns across 10 bases. Germline V gene lookup returns CDR1 SGHRS and CDR2 YFSETQ. V was pared by 2 bases and J by 4 bases, with 13 bases of the junction left unmatched. The CDR3 runs 18 residues. Written as DNA, the CDR3 is TGCGCCAGCAGCTTCTACACTAGCGGGGTAGATAGGGCAGATACGCAGTATTTT. The encoded protein is CASSFYTSGVDRADTQYF.

This clonotype was counted a few times. This chain joins TRBV24-1 and TRBJ2-2; TRBD1 matches 9 bases. Trimming removed 3 bases from V and 7 bases from J; junction bases left unmatched: 5. The length of the CDR3 is 15 residues. Germline CDR1 and CDR2: KGHDR and SFDVKD. CDR3: CATSDRQGVYGELFF. CDR3 nucleotide sequence: TGTGCCACCAGTGATCGACAGGGGGTTTACGGGGAGCTGTTTTTT.

The chain uses TRBV5-5 and TRBJ2-7, with unresolved D. Trimming shortened V by 3 bases and J by 0 bases, and 7 bases separated the two germline ends. The CDR3 extends over 13 amino acids. Germline CDR1 reads SGHKS; CDR2 reads YYEKEE (reference sequence). CDR3 protein: CASSSVYSYEQYV. The CDR3 region has the DNA TGTGCCAGCAGCTCCGTGTACTCCTACGAGCAGTACGTC.

J is TRBJ2-5 and V is TRBV2, with 7 bases identical to TRBD2. The CDR3 length is 11 residues. After removal of 8 bases from V and 8 bases from J, the junction contained 5 bases not matched to a gene. Germline CDR1 reads SNHLY; CDR2 reads FYNNEI. The CDR3 nucleotides are TGTGCCAGCGGGGACTACCGAACCCAGTACTTC. Translated: CASGDYRTQYF.

The genes are TRBV6-1 and TRBJ1-1, with D possibly TRBD1 on 6 matching bases. Germline V gene data show CDR1 as MNHNS and CDR2 as SASEGT. The CDR3 covers 15 residues. Trimming took 6 bases from V and 1 from J, leaving 15 bases between them. The CDR3 loop is CASRIQGGTNTEAFF. As DNA, the CDR3 is TGTGCCAGCAGGATACAGGGTGGGACGAACACTGAAGCTTTCTTT.

This clonotype was seen only a few times. The rearrangement uses TRBV11-1 and TRBJ2-4, with 14 bases lining up with TRBD2. Germline values: CDR1 SGHAT, CDR2 FQDESV (reference sequence). The V gene end was trimmed by 6 bases and the J gene end by 2 bases; junction bases not matched to a gene: 9. This CDR3 region has 18 residues. The CDR3 region is CASSSGLAGGRPKNIQYF. In DNA form, the CDR3 reads TGTGCCAGCAGTTCAGGACTAGCGGGAGGAAGGCCCAAAAACATTCAGTACTTC.